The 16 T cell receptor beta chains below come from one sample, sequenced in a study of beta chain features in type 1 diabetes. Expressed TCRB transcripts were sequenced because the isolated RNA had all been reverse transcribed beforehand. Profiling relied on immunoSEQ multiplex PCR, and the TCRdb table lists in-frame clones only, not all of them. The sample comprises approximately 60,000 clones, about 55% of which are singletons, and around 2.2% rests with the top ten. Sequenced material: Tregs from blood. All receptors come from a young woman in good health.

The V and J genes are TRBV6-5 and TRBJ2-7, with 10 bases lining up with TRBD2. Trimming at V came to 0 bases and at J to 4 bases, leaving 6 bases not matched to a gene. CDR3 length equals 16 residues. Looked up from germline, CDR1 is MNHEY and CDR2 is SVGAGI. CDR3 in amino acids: CASSYSVTSGWYEQYF. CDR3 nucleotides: TGTGCCAGCAGTTACTCAGTGACTAGCGGGTGGTACGAGCAGTACTTC.

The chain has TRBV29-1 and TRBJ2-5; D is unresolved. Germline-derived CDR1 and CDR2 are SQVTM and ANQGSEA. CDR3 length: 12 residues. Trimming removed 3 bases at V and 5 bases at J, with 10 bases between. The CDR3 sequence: CSVEQVGETQYF. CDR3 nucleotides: TGCAGCGTTGAGCAGGTTGGGGAGACCCAGTACTTC. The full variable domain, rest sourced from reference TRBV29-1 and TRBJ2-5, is SAVISQKPSRDICQRGTSLTIQCQVDSQVTMMFWYRQQPGQSLTLIATANQGSEATYESGFVIDKFPISRPNLTFSTLTVSNMSPEDSSIYLCSVEQVGETQYFGPGTRLLVL.

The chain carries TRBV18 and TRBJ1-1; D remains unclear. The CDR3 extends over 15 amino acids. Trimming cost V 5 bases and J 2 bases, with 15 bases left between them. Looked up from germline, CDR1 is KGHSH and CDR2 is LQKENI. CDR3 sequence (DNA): TGTGCCAGCTCAACCGACATTATAGGAAACACTGAAGCTTTCTTT. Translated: CASSTDIIGNTEAFF.

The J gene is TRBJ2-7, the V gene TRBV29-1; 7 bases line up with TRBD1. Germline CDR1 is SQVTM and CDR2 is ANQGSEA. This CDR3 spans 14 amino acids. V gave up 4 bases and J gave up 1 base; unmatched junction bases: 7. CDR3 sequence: CSVARTGYSYEQYF. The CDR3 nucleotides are TGCAGCGTTGCCCGGACAGGATATTCCTACGAGCAGTACTTC.

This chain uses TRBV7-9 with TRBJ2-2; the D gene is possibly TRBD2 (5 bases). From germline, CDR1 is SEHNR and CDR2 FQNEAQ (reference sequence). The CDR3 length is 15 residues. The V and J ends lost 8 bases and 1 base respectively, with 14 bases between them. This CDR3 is CASHMRGQNTGELFF. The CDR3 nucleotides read TGTGCCAGCCATATGCGAGGGCAGAACACCGGGGAGCTGTTTTTT. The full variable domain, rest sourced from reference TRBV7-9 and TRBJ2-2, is DTGVSQNPRHKITKRGQNVTFRCDPISEHNRLYWYRQTLGQGPEFLTYFQNEAQLEKSRLLSDRFSAERPKGSFSTLEIQRTEQGDSAMYLCASHMRGQNTGELFFGEGSRLTVL.

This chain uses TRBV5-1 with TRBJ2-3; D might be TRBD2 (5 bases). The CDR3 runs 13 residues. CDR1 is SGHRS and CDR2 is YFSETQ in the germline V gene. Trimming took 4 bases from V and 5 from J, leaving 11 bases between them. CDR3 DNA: TGCGCCAGCAGCCGAGGGTTTGGAGATACGCAGTATTTT. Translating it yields CASSRGFGDTQYF.

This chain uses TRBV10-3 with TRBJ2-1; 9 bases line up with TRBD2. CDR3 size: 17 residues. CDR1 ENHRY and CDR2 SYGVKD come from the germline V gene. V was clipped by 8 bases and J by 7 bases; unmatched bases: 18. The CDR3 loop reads CAIAQGLAGAKGNEQFF. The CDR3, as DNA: TGTGCCATCGCCCAAGGGTTAGCGGGGGCCAAGGGTAATGAGCAGTTCTTC.

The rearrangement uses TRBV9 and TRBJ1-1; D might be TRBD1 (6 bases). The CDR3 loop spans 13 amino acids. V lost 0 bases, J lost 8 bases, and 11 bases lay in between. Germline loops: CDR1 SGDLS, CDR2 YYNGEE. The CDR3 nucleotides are TGTGCCAGCAGCGTAGAGGGGGTACGGGAAGCTTTCTTT. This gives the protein CASSVEGVREAFF. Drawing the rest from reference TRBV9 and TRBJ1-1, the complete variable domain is DSGVTQTPKHLITATGQRVTLRCSPRSGDLSVYWYQQSLDQGLQFLIQYYNGEERAKGNILERFSAQQFPDLHSELNLSSLELGDSALYFCASSVEGVREAFFGQGTRLTVV.

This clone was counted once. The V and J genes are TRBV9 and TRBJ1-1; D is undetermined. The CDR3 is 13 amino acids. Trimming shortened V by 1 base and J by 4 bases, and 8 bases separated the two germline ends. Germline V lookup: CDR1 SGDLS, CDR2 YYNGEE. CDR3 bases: TGTGCCAGCAGCGTACAGTCGTTCACTGAAGCTTTCTTT. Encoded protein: CASSVQSFTEAFF.

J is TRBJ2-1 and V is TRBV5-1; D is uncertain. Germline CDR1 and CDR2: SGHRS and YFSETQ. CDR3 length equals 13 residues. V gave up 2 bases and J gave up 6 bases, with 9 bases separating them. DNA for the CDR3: TGCGCCAGCAGCTTTCTACCCGGCAATGAGCAGTTCTTC. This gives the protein CASSFLPGNEQFF.

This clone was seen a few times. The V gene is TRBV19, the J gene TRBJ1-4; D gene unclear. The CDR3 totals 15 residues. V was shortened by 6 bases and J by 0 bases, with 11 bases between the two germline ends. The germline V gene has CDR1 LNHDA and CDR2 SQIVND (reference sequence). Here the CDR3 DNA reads TGTGCCAGTAGGACGACACTTGCAACTAATGAAAAACTGTTTTTT. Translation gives CASRTTLATNEKLFF.

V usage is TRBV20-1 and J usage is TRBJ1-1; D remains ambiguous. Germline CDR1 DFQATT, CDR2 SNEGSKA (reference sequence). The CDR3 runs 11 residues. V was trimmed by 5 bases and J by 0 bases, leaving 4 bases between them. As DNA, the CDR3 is TGCAGTGCTTCTGTGAACACTGAAGCTTTCTTT. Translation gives CSASVNTEAFF.

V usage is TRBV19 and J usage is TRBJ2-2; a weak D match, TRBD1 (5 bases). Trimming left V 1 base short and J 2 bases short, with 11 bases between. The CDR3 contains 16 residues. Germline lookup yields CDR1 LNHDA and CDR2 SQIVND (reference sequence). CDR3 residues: CASSIARTPNTGELFF. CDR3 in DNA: TGTGCCAGTAGTATAGCCCGGACACCTAACACCGGGGAGCTGTTTTTT.

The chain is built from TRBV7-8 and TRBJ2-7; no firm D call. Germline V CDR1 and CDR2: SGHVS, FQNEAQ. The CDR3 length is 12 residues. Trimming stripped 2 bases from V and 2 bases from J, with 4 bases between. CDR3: CASSLSTYEQYF. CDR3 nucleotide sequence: TGTGCCAGCAGCTTAAGCACCTACGAGCAGTACTTC.

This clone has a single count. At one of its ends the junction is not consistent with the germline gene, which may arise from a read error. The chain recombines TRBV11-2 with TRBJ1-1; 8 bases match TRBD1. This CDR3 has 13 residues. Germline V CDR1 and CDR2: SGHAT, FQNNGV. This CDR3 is CASSIDRGTEAFF. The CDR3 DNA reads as TGTGCCAGCAGCATAGACAGGGGCACTGAAGCTTTCTTT.

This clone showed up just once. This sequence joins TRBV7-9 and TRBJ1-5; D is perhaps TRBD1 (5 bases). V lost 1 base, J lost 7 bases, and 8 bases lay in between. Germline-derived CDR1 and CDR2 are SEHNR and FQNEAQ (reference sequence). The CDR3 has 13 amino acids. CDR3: CASSLDRLQPQHF. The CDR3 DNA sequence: TGTGCCAGCAGCTTAGACAGGTTGCAGCCCCAGCATTTT.